The 19 T cell receptor beta chains in this list originate from one sample, sequenced in a study of OX40 agonist ivuxolimab in advanced cancers. Produced via immunoSEQ multiplex PCR; TCRdb's table is partial and in-frame only. The sample holds 50,000 to 80,000 clones, about four fifths seen once. Sequences were derived from CD4+ or CD8+ T cells sorted from blood, sampled in a trial of the OX40 agonist ivuxolimab. All receptors come from an adult with an advanced solid tumor such as melanoma, head and neck, liver or kidney cancer.

The V gene is TRBV21-1, the J gene TRBJ2-1; TRBD1 is taken as the D call from the table, unchecked against the DNA. TRBV21-1 is annotated as a pseudogene. The CDR3 runs to 15 residues. CDR3 DNA: TGTGCCAGCAGTTACGGGACACCCTCCTACAATGAGCAGTTCTTC. It codes for CASSYGTPSYNEQFF.

The chain joins TRBV11-2 to TRBJ2-3; 8 bases map to TRBD1. Germline assignment: CDR1 SGHAT and CDR2 FQNNGV. J gave up 4 bases and V 8 bases, and 5 bases lay outside the gene matches. This CDR3 has 13 residues. CDR3 protein: CASGRGLSDTQYF. CDR3 in DNA: TGTGCCAGCGGCAGGGGGCTGTCAGATACGCAGTATTTT. Full variable domain (outside the CDR3, taken from reference TRBV11-2 and TRBJ2-3): EAGVAQSPRYKIIEKRQSVAFWCNPISGHATLYWYQQILGQGPKLLIQFQNNGVVDDSQLPKDRFSAERLKGVDSTLKIQPAKLEDSAVYLCASGRGLSDTQYFGPGTRLTVL.

V usage is TRBV10-3 and J usage is TRBJ1-2; D perhaps matches TRBD1 (5 bases). Germline values: CDR1 ENHRY, CDR2 SYGVKD. This CDR3 region has 15 residues. Trimming left V 6 bases short and J 3 bases short, with 17 bases between. The CDR3 sequence is CAIRGGTRWHYGYTF. The CDR3 DNA follows: TGTGCCATCAGGGGTGGGACGAGATGGCACTATGGCTACACCTTC.

The chain links TRBV20-1 to TRBJ1-3; D is unresolved. V gave up 1 base and J gave up 6 bases, with 4 bases separating them. Germline loops: CDR1 DFQATT, CDR2 SNEGSKA (reference sequence). This CDR3 region has 11 residues. In nucleotides, the CDR3 is TGCAGTGCTAGAGTAGAAAACACCATATATTTT. Its protein product is CSARVENTIYF.

The rearrangement joins TRBV7-2 to TRBJ1-3; a possible D gene is TRBD1 (5 bases). Looked up from germline, CDR1 is SGHTA and CDR2 is FQGNSA. Between the trimmed V and J ends, which lost 1 base and 3 bases, there was a span of 13 bases. CDR3 length: 16 amino acids. The CDR3 reads CASSLVPGGNGNTIYF. CDR3 DNA sequence: TGTGCCAGCAGCTTAGTCCCGGGGGGGAATGGAAACACCATATATTTT. The whole variable domain, remainder taken from reference TRBV7-2 and TRBJ1-3, is GAGVSQSPSNKVTEKGKDVELRCDPISGHTALYWYRQSLGQGLEFLIYFQGNSAPDKSGLPSDRFSAERTGGSVSTLTIQRTQQEDSAVYLCASSLVPGGNGNTIYFGEGSWLTVV.

This chain uses TRBV6-4 with TRBJ2-5; TRBD2 might be the D (5 bases). Per germline, CDR1 MRHNA and CDR2 SNTAGT. V lost 9 bases, J lost 2 bases, and 16 bases lay in between. The CDR3 is made up of 14 amino acids. The CDR3, as DNA: TGTGCCAGGTCTGCCGGACTCGTACAAGAGACCCAGTACTTC. Translated: CARSAGLVQETQYF.

V usage is TRBV19 and J usage is TRBJ2-1; TRBD2 agrees at 7 bases. The germline CDR1 and CDR2 sequences are LNHDA and SQIVND (reference sequence). The V and J ends lost 7 bases and 0 bases, in that order; junction bases with no gene match: 6. The CDR3 runs to 15 residues. DNA of the CDR3: TGTGCCAGTATCCCTAGCGGCCGCTCCTACAATGAGCAGTTCTTC. It codes for CASIPSGRSYNEQFF.

In DNA form, the CDR3 reads TGTGCCAGCGGTCCTAGCGGGAAAGGTAACGAGCAGTACTTC. This codes for CASGPSGKGNEQYF. The chain has TRBV6-5 and TRBJ2-7; 9 nucleotides align to TRBD2. The junction had 10 bases not matched to a gene; V was cut back by 8 bases and J by 5 bases. Germline lookup yields CDR1 MNHEY and CDR2 SVGAGI. There are 14 residues in the CDR3.

J is TRBJ1-3 and V is TRBV5-1; tentative D call: TRBD1 (5 bases). Per the germline V gene, CDR1 is SGHRS and CDR2 is YFSETQ. Trimming left V 3 bases short and J 4 bases short, with 8 bases between. The CDR3 covers 13 residues. CDR3 in DNA: TGCGCCAGCAGCTGGGACGGGGGAAACACCATATATTTT. Residues: CASSWDGGNTIYF.

This sequence joins TRBV5-1 and TRBJ2-1, with 7 bases lining up with TRBD2. J was trimmed by 7 bases and V by 9 bases; bases with no gene match: 10. This CDR3 is built from 13 residues. CDR1 and CDR2 from the germline V gene are SGHRS and YFSETQ. The CDR3 sequence: CATQREAGNEQFF. In DNA form, the CDR3 reads TGCGCCACCCAGCGGGAAGCCGGGAATGAGCAGTTCTTC.

This clone was recorded only once. The chain combines TRBV29-1 with TRBJ1-4; TRBD1 matches at 10 bases. V lost 1 base and J lost 14; bases outside the gene matches: 10. The CDR3 sequence is 14 residues long. In germline, CDR1 is SQVTM, CDR2 ANQGSEA. The CDR3 nucleotides are TGCAGCGTTGAAGTGCGAGACAGGGGGCCCGACCTGTTTTTT. Translating it yields CSVEVRDRGPDLFF.

The chain links TRBV29-1 to TRBJ2-5; the D gene is possibly TRBD2 (6 bases). Trimming pared 8 bases from V and 2 bases from J, leaving 15 bases between. There are 13 residues in the CDR3. From germline, CDR1 is SQVTM and CDR2 ANQGSEA. This chain's CDR3 is CSSVVGGQETQYF. The DNA of the CDR3 is TGCAGCTCAGTTGTTGGGGGGCAAGAGACCCAGTACTTC. The full variable domain, with the rest looked up from reference TRBV29-1 and TRBJ2-5, is SAVISQKPSRDICQRGTSLTIQCQVDSQVTMMFWYRQQPGQSLTLIATANQGSEATYESGFVIDKFPISRPNLTFSTLTVSNMSPEDSSIYLCSSVVGGQETQYFGPGTRLLVL.

The rearrangement uses TRBV5-1 and TRBJ2-5; TRBD2 might be the D (6 bases). CDR3 length: 15 residues. The V and J ends lost 3 bases and 0 bases respectively, with 12 bases between them. Germline V gene lookup returns CDR1 SGHRS and CDR2 YFSETQ. The CDR3 DNA sequence: TGCGCCAGCAGCTCGAGTGGGGACTACCAAGAGACCCAGTACTTC. Residues: CASSSSGDYQETQYF.

The sample holds a few counts of this clone. The chain recombines TRBV5-4 with TRBJ2-7; D is possibly TRBD1 (6 bases). Germline CDR1 SGHNT, CDR2 YYREEE (reference sequence). V gave up 2 bases and J gave up 6 bases, with 9 bases separating them. This CDR3 has 12 residues. CDR3 region: CASSLQGREQYF. In nucleotides, the CDR3 is TGTGCCAGCAGCTTACAGGGACGCGAGCAGTACTTC. Full variable domain (rest looked up from reference TRBV5-4 and TRBJ2-7): ETGVTQSPTHLIKTRGQQVTLRCSSQSGHNTVSWYQQALGQGPQFIFQYYREEENGRGNFPPRFSGLQFPNYSSELNVNALELDDSALYLCASSLQGREQYFGPGTRLTVT.

V and J are TRBV18 and TRBJ2-7; 10 positions agree with TRBD2. V lost 2 bases and J lost 4; bases outside the gene matches: 11. This CDR3 has 17 residues. The V gene's germline CDR1 is KGHSH and CDR2 LQKENI. CDR3 in DNA: TGTGCCAGCTCACCAAGCACTAGCGGGGCTCCTGGTTACGAGCAGTACTTC. Its translation: CASSPSTSGAPGYEQYF.

About this clone itself: A read error may produce the germline difference seen at one junction end. This rearrangement joins TRBV7-7 to TRBJ2-1; D unclear. The CDR3 runs to 15 residues. In germline, CDR1 is SSHAT, CDR2 FNYEAQ (reference sequence). The CDR3 spells CASSRQPFGYNEQFF. The CDR3 DNA sequence: TGTGCTAGCAGCCGTCAGCCTTTTGGGTACAATGAGCAGTTCTTC. Drawing the rest from reference TRBV7-7 and TRBJ2-1, the complete variable domain is GAGVSQSPRYKVTKRGQDVTLRCDPISSHATLYWYQQALGQGPEFLTYFNYEAQPDKSGLPSDRFSAERPEGSISTLTIQRTEQRDSAMYRCASSRQPFGYNEQFFGPGTRLTVL.

CDR3 sequence reads: CASSLGGEAKEFF. The CDR3 nucleotides are TGTGCCAGCAGCTTAGGGGGCGAGGCTAAGGAGTTCTTC. This chain connects TRBV11-2 to TRBJ2-1, with D perhaps TRBD1 (5 bases). V was cut by 1 base and J by 14 bases, with 15 bases left in between. Germline assignment: CDR1 SGHAT and CDR2 FQNNGV. The CDR3 spans 13 residues.

The chain employs TRBV2 and TRBJ1-5; D may be TRBD1 (5 bases). Germline assignment: CDR1 SNHLY and CDR2 FYNNEI. V lost 8 bases and J lost 2, with 16 bases in between. The CDR3 runs 15 residues. The CDR3 protein is CASSPDTDGNQPQHF. The DNA for the CDR3 is TGTGCCAGCTCCCCGGACACCGACGGCAATCAGCCCCAGCATTTT.

V gene TRBV6-6 combines with J gene TRBJ1-1; no clear D gene. Per germline, CDR1 MNHNY and CDR2 SVGAGI (reference sequence). This CDR3 contains 16 residues. Between the trimmed V and J ends, which lost 2 bases and 4 bases, there was a span of 17 bases. Written as DNA, the CDR3 is TGTGCCAGCAGTTACGCGCGGGGTGGAGGGAGCACTGAAGCTTTCTTT. Translation gives CASSYARGGGSTEAFF.